The present entry profiles one T cell receptor beta chain with its context. Its target antigen remains unknown. The junction does not match germline at one end; this may be a read error. RNA was extracted using the RNeasy kit, and about 0.5 to 1 ug of the RNA was reverse transcribed with random hexamers. The immunoSEQ multiplex PCR assay, covering 54 Vbeta and 13 Jbeta segments, was used to amplify TCR beta CDR3 regions. PCR amplification bias was corrected by using a synthetic template baseline for primer optimization and computational correction. Per the authors' processing: Only productive sequences were kept, with reads annotated to V, D and J genes according to IMGT and analyzed in immunoSEQ Analyzer. To calculate clonality, Shannon entropy was normalized by log2 of the number of productive unique sequences and then subtracted from one. For each patient and control, public and private clones were evaluated within the 100 most prevalent clones. Clones were defined as Susac-specific when absent from the healthy and MS cohorts, from roughly 1,000 published viral clones and from other ImmuneACCESS disease sequences. The public sequencing data were trimmed at Q25 with fastp and processed into clonotypes with MiXCR by TCRdb, which kept only in-frame beta chains. Rows merge per CDR3 protein into single entries with the most common DNA and genes. TCRdb's processing, not the authors', yielded these V and J calls. For this sample the table gives about 100,000 distinct CDR3 sequences, of which about 95% were detected only once. Roughly 0.29% of the sample lies in the top ten.

The source of the sample is a study of CD8 T cells in Susac syndrome (dated by TCRdb to 2018 to 2020). In terms of the full investigation: Of the Susac syndrome patients who were sequenced, more than five had clinically active disease and roughly 8 were in clinical remission. At blood withdrawal, Susac syndrome patients were either therapy-naive, taking corticosteroids (in some cases with IVIg as well), or taking IVIg alone. Repertoire sequencing was used to test whether CD8+ T cell activation and differentiation in Susac syndrome was antigen driven. Clonality of the CD8+ T cell repertoire was compared between around 13 healthy donors, roughly 14 Susac syndrome patients and around 16 multiple sclerosis patients.

CDR1 and CDR2 are read off the germline V gene (reference sequence) as SSHAT and FNYEAQ. The CDR3 has 15 amino acids, counting the end cysteine and phenylalanine. The only DNA kept is the CDR3, 45 bases in frame from the first base. High-throughput TCR beta sequencing profiled peripheral blood CD8+ and CD4+ T cells from healthy donors, Susac syndrome patients and multiple sclerosis patients. The Susac syndrome patients fulfilled recently defined diagnostic criteria for definite or probable disease. Bulk CD8+ and CD4+ T cells were purified by magnetic negative isolation, whereas CD8+ TEMRA cells were enriched by FACS. Blood was collected in EDTA tubes and processed within 24 hours, with PBMCs isolated through density gradient centrifugation. PBMCs intended for TCR sequencing were cryopreserved in liquid nitrogen and thawed later in a water bath at 37 degrees C. The sorted or isolated CD4+, CD8+ and CD8+ TEMRA cells reached a purity of at least 90%.

What the work shows at the level of the full study, not this receptor alone: The number of individuals in the TCR sequencing and HLA analysis was acknowledged as relatively small. Sixteen Susac-specific public clones were identified in the total CD8+ repertoire, and five or six Susac-specific public clones were identified in the CD8+ TEMRA repertoire. CD8+ repertoires in Susac syndrome showed clonal expansion, which was highest in CD8+ TEMRA cells and was greater in clinically active patients than in remitting patients.

The sequence was collected from a human donor with Susac syndrome. Source material: CD8+ T cells from PBMCs. The chain is made from TRBV7-7 and TRBJ2-1; the D gene is perhaps TRBD2, from 5 matching bases. Read as DNA, the sequence is TGTGCTAGCAGCCCCGGGTCACCGGGGTTCAATGAGCAGTTCTTC. Translated, this is CASSPGSPGFNEQFF.